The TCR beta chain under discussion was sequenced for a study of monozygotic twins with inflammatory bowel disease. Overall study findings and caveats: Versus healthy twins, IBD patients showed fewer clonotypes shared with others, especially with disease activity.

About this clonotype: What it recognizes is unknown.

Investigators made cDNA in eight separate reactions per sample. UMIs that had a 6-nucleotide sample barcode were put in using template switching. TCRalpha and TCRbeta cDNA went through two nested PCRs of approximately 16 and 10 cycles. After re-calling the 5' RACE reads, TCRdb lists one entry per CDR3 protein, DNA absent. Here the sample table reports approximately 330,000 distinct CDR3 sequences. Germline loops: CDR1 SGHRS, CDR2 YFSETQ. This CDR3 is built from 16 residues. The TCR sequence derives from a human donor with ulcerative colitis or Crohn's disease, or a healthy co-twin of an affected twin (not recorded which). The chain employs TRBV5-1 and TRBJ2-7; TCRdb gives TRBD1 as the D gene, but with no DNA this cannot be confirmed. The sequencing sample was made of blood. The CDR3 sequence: CASRSSASGGAYEQYF.